These 19 T cell receptor beta chains were sequenced from one sample in a study of Ad26.COV2.S vaccination and SARS-CoV-2 variants. The repertoire was sequenced with immunoSEQ multiplex PCR; TCRdb's copy has only in-frame clones and lacks some. The sample includes fewer than 400,000 clones, more than 70% of them seen just once. Specified treatment: over 15 received Ad26.COV2.S at low or high dose, single or two shots; roughly 5 received placebo; per-sample allocation not given. Samples analyzed were those drawn on day 63 after the first vaccine or placebo injection. Sequencing was performed on peripheral blood, taken in a trial of Ad26.COV2.S vaccine versus placebo. Receptor source: a person between 18 and 60 years old who received the Ad26.COV2.S COVID-19 vaccine or a placebo.

The chain recombines TRBV7-8 with TRBJ1-6; possibly TRBD1 for D (5 bases). Per germline, CDR1 SGHVS and CDR2 FQNEAQ. The CDR3 spans 14 residues. V lost 4 bases and J 7 bases, leaving 11 bases between the germline ends. The CDR3 here is CASSSGTANSPLHF. In DNA form, the CDR3 reads TGTGCCAGCAGCTCCGGGACGGCCAATTCACCCCTCCACTTT.

This chain connects TRBV2 to TRBJ1-2; D remains ambiguous. The V and J ends lost 4 bases and 8 bases respectively, with 17 bases between them. The length of the CDR3 is 14 residues. Per germline, CDR1 SNHLY and CDR2 FYNNEI. The CDR3 protein is CASSVGESHLGYTF. As DNA, the CDR3 is TGTGCCAGCAGTGTTGGGGAGTCCCACCTCGGCTACACCTTC.

This chain joins TRBV4-1 and TRBJ1-2; tentative D call: TRBD1 (6 bases). This CDR3 is built from 15 residues. Germline values: CDR1 MGHRA, CDR2 YSYEKL. Trimming left V 4 bases short and J 0 bases short, with 12 bases between. Here the CDR3 DNA reads TGCGCCAGCAGCCCCGGGGAGGGGGCTAACTATGGCTACACCTTC. Translation: CASSPGEGANYGYTF.

The rearrangement joins TRBV30 to TRBJ1-5, with 8 bases fitting TRBD1. Germline V gene data show CDR1 as GTSNPN and CDR2 as SVGIG (reference sequence). The trim removed 4 bases at V and 2 bases at J, leaving 7 bases unmatched. This CDR3 contains 15 residues. CDR3 nucleotide sequence: TGTGCCTGGAAAACGGCGGGACAGGGCAATCAGCCCCAGCATTTT. This sequence encodes CAWKTAGQGNQPQHF.

The chain links TRBV4-1 to TRBJ1-1; D is possibly TRBD1 (6 bases). Germline loops: CDR1 MGHRA, CDR2 YSYEKL. Trimming stripped 3 bases from V and 3 bases from J, with 11 bases between. This CDR3 has 14 residues. CDR3 amino acids: CASSQGAEYTEAFF. CDR3 sequence (DNA): TGCGCCAGCAGCCAGGGGGCTGAGTACACTGAAGCTTTCTTT.

The chain uses TRBV6-5 and TRBJ2-7; D is unresolved. Trimming took 4 bases from V and 2 from J, leaving 3 bases between them. The CDR3 has 11 residues. Germline V gene lookup returns CDR1 MNHEY and CDR2 SVGAGI. The CDR3 DNA reads as TGTGCCAGCAGTTCCCCCTACGAGCAGTACTTC. Amino acid sequence: CASSSPYEQYF.

The V call is TRBV2, the J call TRBJ1-5; TRBD1 matches 9 bases. Unmatched junction bases numbered 2, after V lost 4 bases and J lost 7 bases. The CDR3 is 13 residues long. CDR1 is SNHLY and CDR2 is FYNNEI in the germline V gene. CDR3 nucleotides: TGTGCCAGCAGTGGGACAGGGGAACAGCCCCAGCATTTT. Translating it yields CASSGTGEQPQHF.

The chain uses TRBV4-2 and TRBJ2-7; 9 bases match TRBD2. V shed 0 bases and J 0 bases; nucleotides not matched to a gene: 6. Germline lookup yields CDR1 LGHNA and CDR2 YNFKEQ. This CDR3 is built from 17 residues. CDR3 loop: CASSQELLAGRSYEQYF. CDR3 DNA: TGTGCCAGCAGCCAAGAACTGCTAGCGGGGCGCTCCTACGAGCAGTACTTC.

The chain couples TRBV10-2 to TRBJ1-5; a weak D match, TRBD1 (5 bases). Germline V lookup: CDR1 WSHSY, CDR2 SAAADI. There are 13 residues in the CDR3. With 2 bases removed from V and 7 bases from J, the gap between germline ends came to 9 bases. CDR3 amino acids: CASSEGAGQPQHF. The CDR3 DNA reads TGCGCCAGCAGTGAGGGGGCCGGGCAGCCCCAGCATTTT.

The chain has TRBV18 and TRBJ1-2, with D unresolved. Trimming removed 2 bases at V and 2 bases at J, with 9 bases between. Germline CDR1 is KGHSH and CDR2 is LQKENI. The CDR3 is 14 residues long. The CDR3 reads CASSPTRGNYGYTF. CDR3 nucleotides: TGTGCCAGCTCACCAACGAGAGGCAACTATGGCTACACCTTC.

V is TRBV14 and J is TRBJ1-1; D is perhaps TRBD1 (5 bases). Germline V gene lookup returns CDR1 SGHDN and CDR2 FVKESK. Deletions cut 4 bases from V and 0 bases from J, with 12 bases between. This CDR3 contains 15 residues. Here the CDR3 reads CASSPSRALNTEAFF. CDR3 DNA sequence: TGTGCCAGCAGCCCCTCCAGGGCGCTGAACACTGAAGCTTTCTTT.

The chain couples TRBV19 to TRBJ1-2, with 7 bases that match TRBD1. The CDR3 extends over 15 amino acids. CDR1 LNHDA and CDR2 SQIVND come from the germline V gene (reference sequence). V shed 6 bases, J shed 5 bases, and the junction held 12 bases outside the gene matches. This CDR3 reads CASSLRAQGRYGYTF. For the CDR3, the DNA is TGTGCCAGTAGCCTAAGGGCACAGGGGCGGTATGGCTACACCTTC.

V usage is TRBV12-3 or TRBV12-4 and J usage is TRBJ2-2; D is unclear. V lost 2 bases and J lost 8, with 9 bases in between. This CDR3 is 13 amino acids long. This CDR3 is CASSLPARGELFF. Written as DNA, the CDR3 is TGTGCCAGCAGTTTACCAGCCCGAGGGGAGCTGTTTTTT.

The CDR3 nucleotides read TGCACCAGCAGAAGAGAGGTTGCCTATCAGCCCCAGCATTTT. Translating it yields CTSRREVAYQPQHF. This rearrangement joins TRBV1 to TRBJ1-5. TRBV1 is an annotated pseudogene. The CDR3 sequence is 14 residues long.

The V call is TRBV7-6, the J call TRBJ2-3, with D tentatively TRBD2 (5 bases). The CDR3 length is 14 residues. Germline CDR1 is SGHVS and CDR2 is FNYEAQ. Trimming removed 5 bases at V and 1 base at J, with 10 bases between. CDR3 loop: CASSRPGGTDTQYF. The CDR3 DNA is TGTGCCAGCAGCCGACCCGGGGGCACAGATACGCAGTATTTT.

This chain joins TRBV14 and TRBJ2-1; 8 positions match TRBD2. This CDR3 has 14 amino acids. V was pared by 4 bases and J by 4 bases, with 3 bases of the junction left unmatched. Germline values: CDR1 SGHDN, CDR2 FVKESK. The CDR3 coding sequence is TGTGCCAGCAGCCTAGCGGGGAGTTACAATGAGCAGTTCTTC. It specifies CASSLAGSYNEQFF.

This chain joins TRBV3-1 (or the pseudogene TRBV3-2) and TRBJ2-1, with TRBD2 as a possible D gene (6 bases). Germline CDR1 LGHDT, CDR2 YNNKEL (reference sequence). V lost 2 bases and J lost 5, with 22 bases in between. CDR3 size: 18 residues. CDR3 nucleotides: TGTGCCAGCAGCCAATTCCGAATGGGTAGCGGCCCTAACAATGAGCAGTTCTTC. Its protein is CASSQFRMGSGPNNEQFF.

The rearrangement joins TRBV19 to TRBJ1-1; 7 bases agree with TRBD1. Germline V gives CDR1 LNHDA, CDR2 SQIVND (reference sequence). The CDR3 covers 11 residues. V was pared by 7 bases and J by 12 bases, with 8 bases of the junction left unmatched. This CDR3 reads CASTDRVRTFF. CDR3 nucleotide sequence: TGTGCCAGTACAGACAGGGTGAGAACTTTCTTT.

The rearrangement links TRBV7-8 to TRBJ1-1; 7 bases fit TRBD1. The ends lost 5 bases at V and 11 bases at J; junction bases unmatched: 8. Looked up from germline, CDR1 is SGHVS and CDR2 is FQNEAQ. The CDR3 length is 12 residues. CDR3 in DNA: TGTGCCAGCAGCCCACCAGGGGGTGCGGCTTTCTTT. It yields the protein CASSPPGGAAFF.